One sample yielded the 20 T cell receptor beta chains listed below, sequenced in a study of T-cell memory formation after mild COVID-19. TCRdb used MiXCR to reprocess the 5' RACE reads, holding one entry per CDR3 protein. The repertoire consists of under 50,000 distinct CDR3 sequences, with 27% occurring once and the leading ten covering around 44%. Sequenced material: PBMCs or a T cell subset sorted from them (not recorded which). These receptors were obtained from a young man who had mild COVID-19 (a few samples of this study predate the infection). Cell type and time point are not known.

This chain joins TRBV6-5 and TRBJ2-4; D remains ambiguous. Trimming cost V 4 bases and J 3 bases, with 7 bases left between them. There are 13 residues in the CDR3. The germline V gene encodes CDR1 MNHEY and CDR2 SVGAGI. CDR3 DNA: TGTGCCAGCAGTTTGCGCGGCAAAAACATTCAGTACTTC. Its protein is CASSLRGKNIQYF.

This clonotype was detected many times. This chain connects TRBV15 to TRBJ2-5, with D unclear. Germline CDR1 reads LNHNV; CDR2 reads YYDKDF (reference sequence). This CDR3 is 12 amino acids long. V gave up 0 bases and J gave up 5 bases, with 4 bases separating them. In nucleotides, the CDR3 is TGTGCCACCAGCAGAGATTTGGAGACCCAGTACTTC. Its translation: CATSRDLETQYF.

V gene TRBV29-1 combines with J gene TRBJ2-7; 11 nucleotides agree with TRBD1. V gave up 4 bases and J gave up 6 bases; unmatched junction bases: 8. This CDR3 comprises 14 residues. Germline V CDR1 and CDR2: SQVTM, ANQGSEA. The chain's CDR3 is CSVAPGTGGPEQYF. CDR3 sequence (DNA): TGCAGCGTTGCCCCCGGGACAGGGGGTCCCGAGCAGTACTTC.

The CDR3 is CASSVGSPGATEAFF. The CDR3 DNA sequence: TGTGCCAGCAGCGTAGGCTCGCCGGGGGCCACTGAAGCTTTCTTT. The chain is built from TRBV9 and TRBJ1-1; possible D gene TRBD1, 6 bases. With 0 bases removed from V and 4 bases from J, the gap between germline ends came to 13 bases. This CDR3 region has 15 residues. The germline gives CDR1 SGDLS, CDR2 YYNGEE. Full variable domain (rest looked up from reference TRBV9 and TRBJ1-1): DSGVTQTPKHLITATGQRVTLRCSPRSGDLSVYWYQQSLDQGLQFLIQYYNGEERAKGNILERFSAQQFPDLHSELNLSSLELGDSALYFCASSVGSPGATEAFFGQGTRLTVV.

The chain has TRBV7-8 and TRBJ1-2, with no clear D. Germline-derived CDR1 and CDR2 are SGHVS and FQNEAQ. V shed 5 bases and J shed 2 bases, with 12 bases lying between them. The CDR3 has 14 amino acids. CDR3 bases: TGTGCCAGCAGCCGCTCTCAGGAGAACTATGGCTACACCTTC. Translation: CASSRSQENYGYTF.

This chain joins TRBV7-2 and TRBJ2-7; D might be TRBD2 (5 bases). Germline lookup yields CDR1 SGHTA and CDR2 FQGNSA. The CDR3 spans 12 residues. Trimming took off 5 bases at V and 7 bases at J, with 12 bases between the two ends. The CDR3 reads CASSKDSVEQYF. As DNA, the CDR3 is TGTGCCAGCAGCAAGGACTCCGTGGAGCAGTACTTC.

The chain carries TRBV30 and TRBJ2-3; D remains ambiguous. Per germline, CDR1 GTSNPN and CDR2 SVGIG (reference sequence). The CDR3 runs to 12 residues. V was clipped by 2 bases and J by 7 bases, with 10 bases between them. As DNA, the CDR3 is TGTGCCTGGAGTATCGGTCACAATACGCAGTATTTT. Its translation: CAWSIGHNTQYF. The variable domain in full, completed from reference TRBV30 and TRBJ2-3, reads SQTIHQWPATLVQPVGSPLSLECTVEGTSNPNLYWYRQAAGRGLQLLFYSVGIGQISSEVPQNLSASRPQDRQFILSSKKLLLSDSGFYLCAWSIGHNTQYFGPGTRLTVL.

This clonotype has at least ten counts. The chain recombines TRBV9 with TRBJ2-7, with 7 bases aligning to TRBD1. The V and J ends lost 0 bases and 7 bases, in that order; junction bases with no gene match: 7. The CDR3 runs to 14 residues. CDR1 and CDR2 (germline): SGDLS, YYNGEE. The CDR3 DNA follows: TGTGCCAGCAGCGTAGGCAGGGGGACGGTAGAGCAGTACGTC. Translating gives CASSVGRGTVEQYV.

This clonotype occurred a few times. This rearrangement joins TRBV13 to TRBJ2-7; D could derive from TRBD1 or TRBD2 (5 bases each). From germline, CDR1 is PRHDT and CDR2 FYEKMQ (reference sequence). This CDR3 has 13 amino acids. V lost 4 bases and J 5 bases, leaving 12 bases between the germline ends. The CDR3 nucleotides are TGTGCCAGCAGCTCCTTGGGGGACCACGAGCAGTACGTC. It is translated as CASSSLGDHEQYV.

The rearrangement joins TRBV29-1 to TRBJ2-1; D is undetermined. Trimming pared 5 bases from V and 6 bases from J, leaving 11 bases between. Germline V gene data show CDR1 as SQVTM and CDR2 as ANQGSEA. This CDR3 comprises 12 residues. CDR3 DNA: TGCAGCGTTTCGGTCCTCTCCAATGAGCAGTTCTTC. Residues: CSVSVLSNEQFF.

The rearrangement uses TRBV28 and TRBJ1-5, with D unclear. Per germline, CDR1 MDHEN and CDR2 SYDVKM. The CDR3 has 11 residues. Trimming shortened V by 5 bases and J by 4 bases, and 3 bases separated the two germline ends. CDR3: CASSENQPQHF. The CDR3 DNA reads TGTGCCAGCAGTGAAAATCAGCCCCAGCATTTT. The whole variable domain, remainder taken from reference TRBV28 and TRBJ1-5, is DVKVTQSSRYLVKRTGEKVFLECVQDMDHENMFWYRQDPGLGLRLIYFSYDVKMKEKGDIPEGYSVSREKKERFSLILESASTNQTSMYLCASSENQPQHFGDGTRLSIL.

The J gene is TRBJ1-6, the V gene TRBV6-1; 7 nucleotides line up with TRBD1. This CDR3 has 13 amino acids. Germline V lookup: CDR1 MNHNS, CDR2 SASEGT. Trimming cost V 11 bases and J 5 bases; bases outside gene matches: 6. The CDR3: CAGGQPDNSPLHF. DNA for the CDR3: TGTGCCGGGGGACAGCCTGATAATTCACCCCTCCACTTT.

V gene TRBV7-8 combines with J gene TRBJ1-1; 10 positions agree with TRBD1. Germline CDR1 is SGHVS and CDR2 is FQNEAQ. This CDR3 has 16 residues. V lost 0 bases to trimming and J lost 1 base; unmatched junction nucleotides: 2. The DNA of the CDR3 is TGTGCCAGCAGCTTAGCCGGGACAGGGGCGAACACTGAAGCTTTCTTT. Translated: CASSLAGTGANTEAFF.

This clonotype has just a few counts. CDR3 sequence: CASSDGENTEAFF. DNA for the CDR3: TGTGCCAGCAGTGACGGGGAGAACACTGAAGCTTTCTTT. The V call is TRBV6-4, the J call TRBJ1-1, with D unresolved. Germline V gene data show CDR1 as MRHNA and CDR2 as SNTAGT. V was clipped by 2 bases and J by 1 base, with 5 bases between them. This CDR3 comprises 13 residues.

This chain joins TRBV9 and TRBJ1-4; D perhaps matches TRBD1 (5 bases). The V gene's germline CDR1 is SGDLS and CDR2 YYNGEE. With 3 bases removed from V and 8 bases from J, the gap between germline ends came to 17 bases. The CDR3 spans 15 residues. The CDR3 reads CASSAGTVSQEKLFF. The DNA of the CDR3 is TGTGCCAGCAGCGCTGGGACCGTCTCTCAAGAAAAACTGTTTTTT. Drawing the rest from reference TRBV9 and TRBJ1-4, the complete variable domain is DSGVTQTPKHLITATGQRVTLRCSPRSGDLSVYWYQQSLDQGLQFLIQYYNGEERAKGNILERFSAQQFPDLHSELNLSSLELGDSALYFCASSAGTVSQEKLFFGSGTQLSVL.

The V and J genes are TRBV5-4 and TRBJ2-7, with TRBD1 as a possible D gene (7 bases). In germline, CDR1 is SGHNT, CDR2 YYREEE (reference sequence). Trimming took off 3 bases at V and 3 bases at J, with 22 bases between the two ends. The CDR3 sequence is 17 residues long. CDR3 nucleotides: TGTGCCAGCAGCTCCAATCGGGGCAGGGGGGCCGTCTACGAGCAGTACGTC. Encoded protein: CASSSNRGRGAVYEQYV.

This clonotype was seen more than once but under ten times. The chain combines TRBV10-3 with TRBJ2-2; D may be TRBD1 or TRBD2 (5 bases each). The V gene's germline CDR1 is ENHRY and CDR2 SYGVKD. V gave up 4 bases and J gave up 0 bases, with 24 bases separating them. The CDR3 is 20 amino acids. The CDR3 bases are TGTGCCATCAGTGGAGGGACCCAAACGTTGAAGGGACCGAACACCGGGGAGCTGTTTTTT. Protein sequence: CAISGGTQTLKGPNTGELFF.

This clonotype occurred a few times. V gene TRBV2 combines with J gene TRBJ2-7; 8 bases agree with TRBD1. Trimming cost V 0 bases and J 1 base; bases outside gene matches: 8. There are 17 residues in the CDR3. The germline V gene has CDR1 SNHLY and CDR2 FYNNEI. The CDR3 here is CASSEATDRAMSYEQYF. CDR3 sequence (DNA): TGTGCCAGCAGTGAAGCGACGGACAGGGCAATGTCCTACGAGCAGTACTTC.

The table lists this clonotype with a few counts. The CDR3 coding sequence is TGTGCCAGCAGCGAGCACAGGGGCTCTGGGGCCAACGTCCTGACTTTC. Translating gives CASSEHRGSGANVLTF. The chain carries TRBV9 and TRBJ2-6, with TRBD1 matching 7 bases. The CDR3 totals 16 residues. V was clipped by 3 bases and J by 0 bases; unmatched bases: 3. In germline, CDR1 is SGDLS, CDR2 YYNGEE.

This chain joins TRBV6-6 and TRBJ2-5; 11 bases align to TRBD2. From germline, CDR1 is MNHNY and CDR2 SVGAGI (reference sequence). The CDR3 has 16 amino acids. J lost 6 bases, V lost 1 base, and 7 bases had no gene match. In DNA form, the CDR3 reads TGTGCCAGCAGTTACTTCTTCGGGACTAGCGGAAAGACCCAGTACTTC. Encoded protein: CASSYFFGTSGKTQYF.